The text below deals with one T cell receptor beta chain. CDR1 SGHDT and CDR2 YYEEEE come from the germline V gene. CDR3 length: 18 residues. V lost 4 bases, J lost 0 bases, and 13 bases stayed unmatched. These data are taken from a study of blood T cell repertoires in COVID-19. Study-wide context: The United States, Italy and Spain supplied acute and convalescent COVID-19 samples. T cells, B-cell-depleted T cells, or PBMCs supplied cDNA or gDNA.

Source study methods: Reference gene primer amplification gave nucleated cell count estimates. Produced via immunoSEQ multiplex PCR; TCRdb's table is partial and in-frame only. D and trimming were read from the DNA, whereas the V and J calls and clone size are those reported in that table. The profile covers 50,000 to 55,000 clones, with approximately 84% appearing a single time and approximately 14% taken by the ten largest. This clonotype originated in an older man with acute or convalescent COVID-19. Specimen: peripheral blood. The chain employs TRBV5-6 and TRBJ2-3; 8 bases line up with TRBD2. CDR3 sequence reads: CASSEGLVTDSSTDTQYF. DNA for the CDR3: TGTGCCAGCAGCGAGGGACTAGTGACCGACTCTAGCACAGATACGCAGTATTTT.